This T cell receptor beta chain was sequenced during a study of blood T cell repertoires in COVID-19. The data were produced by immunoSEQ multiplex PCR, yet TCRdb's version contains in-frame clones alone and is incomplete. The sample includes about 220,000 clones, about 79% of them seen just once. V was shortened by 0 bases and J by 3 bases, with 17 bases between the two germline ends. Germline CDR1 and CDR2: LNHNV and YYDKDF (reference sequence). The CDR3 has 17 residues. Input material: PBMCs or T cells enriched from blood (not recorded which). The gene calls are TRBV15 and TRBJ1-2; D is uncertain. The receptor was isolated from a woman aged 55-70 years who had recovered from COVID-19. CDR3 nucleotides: TGTGCCACCAGCAGAGACTATTCCGGAGGGAGAGACTATGGCTACACCTTC. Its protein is CATSRDYSGGRDYGYTF.